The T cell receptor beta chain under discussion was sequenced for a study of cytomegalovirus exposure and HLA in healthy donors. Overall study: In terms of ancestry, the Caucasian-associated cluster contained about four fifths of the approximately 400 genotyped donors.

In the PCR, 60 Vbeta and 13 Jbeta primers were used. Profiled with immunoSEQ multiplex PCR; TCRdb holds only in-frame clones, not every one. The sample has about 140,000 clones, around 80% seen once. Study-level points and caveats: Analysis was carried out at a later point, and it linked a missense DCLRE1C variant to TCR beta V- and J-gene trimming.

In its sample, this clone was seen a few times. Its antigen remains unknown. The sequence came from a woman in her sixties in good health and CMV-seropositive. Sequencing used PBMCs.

CDR3 coding DNA: TGTGCCAGCAGCAATCAGGCCGAGGAGGTACAGGGGGCTTACTCCTACGAGCAGTACTTC. Translated: CASSNQAEEVQGAYSYEQYF. V usage is TRBV21-1 and J usage is TRBJ2-7; the D call in the table, TRBD1, was not verified against the DNA. TRBV21-1 is recorded as a pseudogene. The CDR3 spans 20 residues.